This entry features one T cell receptor (beta chain) sequence. The CDR3 has 13 residues. CDR1 and CDR2 (germline): SGHNT, YYREEE (reference sequence). The trim removed 4 bases at V and 8 bases at J, leaving 8 bases unmatched. The protocol was immunoSEQ multiplex PCR, while the TCRdb copy is restricted to in-frame clones and leaves out a portion. This sample has about 110,000 clones, with approximately 81% found just once. The data stem from a study of blood T cell repertoires in COVID-19. The chain joins TRBV5-4 to TRBJ1-1, with 7 bases identical to TRBD1. This TCR was sampled from a human donor in a cohort sampled during active COVID-19. The specimen was peripheral blood. CDR3 amino acids: CASSPGQLREAFF. The CDR3 DNA sequence: TGTGCCAGCAGCCCGGGACAGCTCAGGGAAGCTTTCTTT.